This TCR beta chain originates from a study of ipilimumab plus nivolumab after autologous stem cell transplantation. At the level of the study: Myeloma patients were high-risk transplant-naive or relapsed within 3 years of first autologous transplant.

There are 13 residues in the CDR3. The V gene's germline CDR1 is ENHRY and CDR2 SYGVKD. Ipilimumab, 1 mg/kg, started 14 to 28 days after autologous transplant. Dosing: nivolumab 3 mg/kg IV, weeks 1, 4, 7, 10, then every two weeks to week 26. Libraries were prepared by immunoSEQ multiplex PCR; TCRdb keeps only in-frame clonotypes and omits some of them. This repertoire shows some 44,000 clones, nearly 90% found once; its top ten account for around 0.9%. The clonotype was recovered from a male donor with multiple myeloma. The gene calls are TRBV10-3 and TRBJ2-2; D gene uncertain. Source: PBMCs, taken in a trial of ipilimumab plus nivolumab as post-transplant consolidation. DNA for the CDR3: TGTGCAATAACACCAGAAAACACCGGGGAGCTGTTTTTT. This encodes CAITPENTGELFF.